The entry that follows covers one TCR beta chain sequence. Its target antigen remains unknown. No base qualities exist here, and no much larger clone lies one base off it. The data are from a study of T cell changes during pregnancy in multiple sclerosis (dated by TCRdb to between 2017 and 2020). In the study overall: The study looked at changes in the T cell repertoire across pregnancy in women with multiple sclerosis.

Library preparation used the immunoSEQ multiplex PCR assay. TCRdb took this table from immuneACCESS and kept in-frame rearrangements with V and J called. Such tables lack part of the clones; where checked against another copy, unresolved V genes explain under half of the gap, and the rest is unexplained. The sample table shows around 41,000 clones, and about 90% are seen once. Less than 0.5% of the sample is taken by the ten largest. V and J are truncated by 0 bases and 4 bases respectively, leaving an intervening sequence of 18 bases. The germline V gene sets CDR1 to SGHAT and CDR2 to FQNNGV. Reading from cysteine to phenylalanine, the CDR3 counts 17 amino acids. Left in the record is the CDR3 DNA by itself, 51 bases read in frame from the first base.

The sample in question was CD4+ T cells from peripheral blood mononuclear cells, obtained in the third trimester of pregnancy. The sequence was obtained from a female donor in good health, enrolled as a control in a pregnancy study. Recombination linked TRBV11-2 to TRBJ2-5; the D gene identity is not certain. The base sequence is TGTGCCAGCAGCTTAGACGGTCGAACCAAGATTCCAGAGACCCAGTACTTC. It encodes CASSLDGRTKIPETQYF.